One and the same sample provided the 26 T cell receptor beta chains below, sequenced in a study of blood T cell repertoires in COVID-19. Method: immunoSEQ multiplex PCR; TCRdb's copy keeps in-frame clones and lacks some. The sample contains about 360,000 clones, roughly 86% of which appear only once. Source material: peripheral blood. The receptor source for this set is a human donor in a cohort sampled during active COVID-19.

CDR3 DNA: TGTGCCAGCAGCTACGATTATAGCGCCGGTGAGCAGTTCTTC. It encodes CASSYDYSAGEQFF. The chain couples TRBV11-3 to TRBJ2-1; a weak D match, TRBD2 (5 bases). Deletions cut 4 bases from V and 9 bases from J, with 16 bases between. Germline V lookup: CDR1 SGHNT, CDR2 YENEEA. The CDR3 loop spans 14 amino acids.

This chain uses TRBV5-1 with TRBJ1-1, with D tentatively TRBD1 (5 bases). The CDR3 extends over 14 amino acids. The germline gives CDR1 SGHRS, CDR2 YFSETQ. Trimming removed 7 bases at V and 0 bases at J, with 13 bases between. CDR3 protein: CASGPGALNTEAFF. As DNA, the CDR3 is TGCGCCAGCGGCCCTGGGGCACTGAACACTGAAGCTTTCTTT.

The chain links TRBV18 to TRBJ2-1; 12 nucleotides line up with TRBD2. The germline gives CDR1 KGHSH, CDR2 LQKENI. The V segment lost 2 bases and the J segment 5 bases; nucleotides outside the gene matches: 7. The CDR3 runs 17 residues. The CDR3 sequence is CASSPVATSGSNNEQFF. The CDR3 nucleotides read TGTGCCAGCTCACCAGTGGCGACTAGCGGGAGTAACAATGAGCAGTTCTTC.

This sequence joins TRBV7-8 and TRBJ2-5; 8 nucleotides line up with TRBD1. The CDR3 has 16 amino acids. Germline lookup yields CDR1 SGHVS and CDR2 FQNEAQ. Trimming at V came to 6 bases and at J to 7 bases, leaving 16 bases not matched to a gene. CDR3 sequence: CASRIGRQGLRGTQYF. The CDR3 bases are TGTGCCAGCAGGATAGGTAGACAGGGGCTGCGTGGGACCCAGTACTTC.

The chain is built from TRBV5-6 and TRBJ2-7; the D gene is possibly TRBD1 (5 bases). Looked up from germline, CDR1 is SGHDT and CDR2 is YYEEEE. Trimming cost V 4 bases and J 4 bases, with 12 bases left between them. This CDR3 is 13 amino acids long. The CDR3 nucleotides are TGTGCCAGCAGCCCGGCCACAGGTTACGAGCAGTACTTC. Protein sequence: CASSPATGYEQYF.

This CDR3 is CASSFGNGQPQHF. The CDR3 DNA is TGTGCCAGCAGTTTCGGGAACGGTCAGCCCCAGCATTTT. V usage is TRBV12-3 or TRBV12-4 and J usage is TRBJ1-5; no reliable D call. CDR3 length equals 13 residues. The germline V and J ends were trimmed by 3 bases and 6 bases, with 9 bases remaining between them.

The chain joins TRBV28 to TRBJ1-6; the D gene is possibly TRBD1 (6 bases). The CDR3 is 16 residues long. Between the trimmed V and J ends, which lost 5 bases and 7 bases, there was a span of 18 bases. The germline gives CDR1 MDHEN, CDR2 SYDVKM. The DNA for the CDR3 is TGTGCCAGCAGTCCCTCGACAGAGAGGGGGAATTCACCCCTCCACTTT. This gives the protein CASSPSTERGNSPLHF.

CDR3 DNA: TGTGCCAGCAGCTTATCCGGGACAGGGTACTACGAGCAGTACTTC. This gives the protein CASSLSGTGYYEQYF. This sequence joins TRBV7-2 and TRBJ2-7, with 9 bases fitting TRBD1. The CDR3 contains 15 residues. CDR1 and CDR2 (germline): SGHTA, FQGNSA. The V gene end was trimmed by 2 bases and the J gene end by 3 bases; junction bases not matched to a gene: 5.

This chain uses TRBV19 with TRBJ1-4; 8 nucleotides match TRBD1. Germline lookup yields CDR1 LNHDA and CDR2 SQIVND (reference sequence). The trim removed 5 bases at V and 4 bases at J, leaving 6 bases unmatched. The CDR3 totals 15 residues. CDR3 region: CASSQETGVNEKLFF. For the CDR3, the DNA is TGTGCCAGTAGTCAAGAGACAGGGGTTAATGAAAAACTGTTTTTT. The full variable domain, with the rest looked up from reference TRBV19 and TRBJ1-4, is DGGITQSPKYLFRKEGQNVTLSCEQNLNHDAMYWYRQDPGQGLRLIYYSQIVNDFQKGDIAEGYSVSREKKESFPLTVTSAQKNPTAFYLCASSQETGVNEKLFFGSGTQLSVL.

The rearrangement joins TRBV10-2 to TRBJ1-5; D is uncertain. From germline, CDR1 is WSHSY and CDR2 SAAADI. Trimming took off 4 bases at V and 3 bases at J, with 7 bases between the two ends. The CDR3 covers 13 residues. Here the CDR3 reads CASSVDFNQPQHF. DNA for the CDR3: TGCGCCAGCAGTGTCGACTTCAATCAGCCCCAGCATTTT.

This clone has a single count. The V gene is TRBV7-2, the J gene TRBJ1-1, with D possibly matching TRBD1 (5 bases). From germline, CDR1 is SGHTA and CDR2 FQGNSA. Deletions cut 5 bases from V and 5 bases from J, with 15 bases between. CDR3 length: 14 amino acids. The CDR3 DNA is TGTGCCAGCAGCCTTATCGGGCGGGGGACTGAAGCTTTCTTT. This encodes CASSLIGRGTEAFF.

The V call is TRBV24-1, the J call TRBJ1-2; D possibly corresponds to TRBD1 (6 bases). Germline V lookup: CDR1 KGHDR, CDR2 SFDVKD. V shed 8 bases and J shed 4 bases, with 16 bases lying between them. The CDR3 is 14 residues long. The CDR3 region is CATKAFTGPYGYTF. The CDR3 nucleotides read TGTGCCACCAAGGCCTTCACAGGGCCCTATGGCTACACCTTC.

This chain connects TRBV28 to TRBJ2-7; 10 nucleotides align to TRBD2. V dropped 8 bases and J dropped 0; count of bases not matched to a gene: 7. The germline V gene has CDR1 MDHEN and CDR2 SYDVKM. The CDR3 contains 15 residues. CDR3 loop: CASSSGSTSSYEQYF. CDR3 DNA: TGTGCCAGCTCTAGCGGGAGCACAAGCTCCTACGAGCAGTACTTC.

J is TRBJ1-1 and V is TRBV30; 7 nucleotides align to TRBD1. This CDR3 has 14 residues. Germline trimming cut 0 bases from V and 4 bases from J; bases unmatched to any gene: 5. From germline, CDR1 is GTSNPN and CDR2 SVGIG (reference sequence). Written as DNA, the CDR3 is TGTGCCTGGAGTGTAGGCAGGGGGATCACTGAAGCTTTCTTT. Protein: CAWSVGRGITEAFF.

This CDR3 is CASSHRVTNEKLFF. The CDR3, as DNA: TGTGCCAGCAGCCATCGAGTAACTAATGAAAAACTGTTTTTT. The chain is built from TRBV3-1 (or the pseudogene TRBV3-2) and TRBJ1-4; D unresolved. Per the germline V gene, CDR1 is LGHDT and CDR2 is YNNKEL (reference sequence). CDR3 size: 14 residues. The ends were cut back, 3 bases at V and 1 base at J, with 6 bases in the middle.

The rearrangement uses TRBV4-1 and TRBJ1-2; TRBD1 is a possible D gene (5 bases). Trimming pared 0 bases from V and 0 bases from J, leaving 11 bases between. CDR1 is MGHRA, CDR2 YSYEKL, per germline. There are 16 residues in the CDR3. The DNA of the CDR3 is TGCGCCAGCAGCCAAGATTACAGGCTGACTAACTATGGCTACACCTTC. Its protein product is CASSQDYRLTNYGYTF.

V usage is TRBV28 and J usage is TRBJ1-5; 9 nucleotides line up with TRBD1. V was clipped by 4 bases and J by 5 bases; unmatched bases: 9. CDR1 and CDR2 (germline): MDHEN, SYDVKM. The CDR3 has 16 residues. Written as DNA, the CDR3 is TGTGCCAGCAGTTCCACCGGACAGGGGTGGGATCAGCCCCAGCATTTT. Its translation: CASSSTGQGWDQPQHF.

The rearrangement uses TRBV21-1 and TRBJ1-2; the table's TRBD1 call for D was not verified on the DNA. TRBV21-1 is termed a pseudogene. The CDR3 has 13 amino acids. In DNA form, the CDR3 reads TGTGCCAGCAGCAGACCAGGACAGTATGGCTACACCTTC. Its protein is CASSRPGQYGYTF.

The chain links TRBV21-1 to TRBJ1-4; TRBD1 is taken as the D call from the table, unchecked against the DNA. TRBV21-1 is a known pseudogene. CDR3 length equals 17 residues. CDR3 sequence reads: CASWTGNPFSTNEKLFF. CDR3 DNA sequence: TGTGCCAGTTGGACAGGGAACCCTTTCTCAACTAATGAAAAACTGTTTTTT.

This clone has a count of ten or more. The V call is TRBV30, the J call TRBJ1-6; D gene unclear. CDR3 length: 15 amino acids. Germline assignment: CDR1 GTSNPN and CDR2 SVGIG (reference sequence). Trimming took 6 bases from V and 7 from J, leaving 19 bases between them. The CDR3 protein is CACVRSYAGNSPLHF. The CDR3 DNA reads TGTGCCTGTGTGCGCAGCTACGCGGGGAATTCACCCCTCCACTTT.

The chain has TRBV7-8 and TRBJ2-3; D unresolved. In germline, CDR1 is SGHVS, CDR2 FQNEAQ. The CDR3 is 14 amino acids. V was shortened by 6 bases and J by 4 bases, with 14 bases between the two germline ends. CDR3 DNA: TGTGCCAGCAGTTACGGTCGCCTCGCAGATACGCAGTATTTT. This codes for CASSYGRLADTQYF.

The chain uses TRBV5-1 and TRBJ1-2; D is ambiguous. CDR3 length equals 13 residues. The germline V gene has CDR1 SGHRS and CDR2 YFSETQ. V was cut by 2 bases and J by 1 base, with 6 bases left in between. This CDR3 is CASSLSVNYGYTF. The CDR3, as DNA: TGCGCCAGCAGCTTATCTGTTAACTATGGCTACACCTTC.

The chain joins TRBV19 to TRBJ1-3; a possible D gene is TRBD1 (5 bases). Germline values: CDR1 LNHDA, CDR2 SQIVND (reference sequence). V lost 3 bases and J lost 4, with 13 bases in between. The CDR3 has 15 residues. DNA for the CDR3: TGTGCCAGTAGTATTTCGTCAGGGTTCGGAAACACCATATATTTT. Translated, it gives CASSISSGFGNTIYF. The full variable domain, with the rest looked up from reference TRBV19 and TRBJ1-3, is DGGITQSPKYLFRKEGQNVTLSCEQNLNHDAMYWYRQDPGQGLRLIYYSQIVNDFQKGDIAEGYSVSREKKESFPLTVTSAQKNPTAFYLCASSISSGFGNTIYFGEGSWLTVV.

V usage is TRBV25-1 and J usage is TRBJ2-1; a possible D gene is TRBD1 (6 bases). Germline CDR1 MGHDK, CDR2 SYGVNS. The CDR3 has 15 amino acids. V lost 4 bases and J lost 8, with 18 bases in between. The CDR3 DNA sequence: TGTGCCAGCAGTGTTCCAACCAGGGGAGTCCATGAGCAGTTCTTC. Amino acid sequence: CASSVPTRGVHEQFF.

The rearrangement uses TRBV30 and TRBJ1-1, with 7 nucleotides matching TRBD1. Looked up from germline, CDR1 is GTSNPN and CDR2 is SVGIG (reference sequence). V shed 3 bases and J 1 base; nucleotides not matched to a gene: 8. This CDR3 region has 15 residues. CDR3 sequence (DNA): TGTGCCTGGAGCAGTTTGGGACAGCCGAACACTGAAGCTTTCTTT. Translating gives CAWSSLGQPNTEAFF. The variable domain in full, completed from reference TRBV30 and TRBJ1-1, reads SQTIHQWPATLVQPVGSPLSLECTVEGTSNPNLYWYRQAAGRGLQLLFYSVGIGQISSEVPQNLSASRPQDRQFILSSKKLLLSDSGFYLCAWSSLGQPNTEAFFGQGTRLTVV.

In nucleotides, the CDR3 is TGTGCCAGCAGCGTAGCTCGACAGCAAGAGACCCAGTACTTC. As protein: CASSVARQQETQYF. The chain has TRBV9 and TRBJ2-5; D perhaps matches TRBD1 (5 bases). The CDR3 sequence is 14 residues long. With 0 bases removed from V and 2 bases from J, the gap between germline ends came to 8 bases. Germline V gene lookup returns CDR1 SGDLS and CDR2 YYNGEE.